This entry lists 17 T cell receptor beta chains sequenced from one sample in a study of early T cells in non-severe SARS-CoV-2 infection. TCRdb passed the 5' RACE reads through MiXCR, listing each CDR3 protein once. Here the sample spans tens of thousands of distinct CDR3 sequences, over 9.5% being singletons. The sample was whole blood, taken at baseline. These receptor sequences come from an adult who was a healthcare worker with PCR-confirmed SARS-CoV-2 infection or an uninfected control (not recorded which).

The chain has TRBV10-3 and TRBJ1-4; unclear D gene. The CDR3 extends over 13 amino acids. CDR1 and CDR2 (germline): ENHRY, SYGVKD. V lost 8 bases and J lost 7, with 14 bases in between. DNA for the CDR3: TGTGCCATCGCAAGGTTGGCTGGTGAAAAACTGTTTTTT. Encoded protein: CAIARLAGEKLFF.

V gene TRBV7-9 combines with J gene TRBJ1-6; 9 bases line up with TRBD1. In germline, CDR1 is SEHNR, CDR2 FQNEAQ (reference sequence). The CDR3 is 16 amino acids. With V trimmed by 6 bases and J by 5 bases, 8 bases remained unmatched. Written as DNA, the CDR3 is TGTGCCAGCAGTCCTGGGACAGGGAAGAATAATTCACCCCTCCACTTT. It codes for CASSPGTGKNNSPLHF.

Concerning this clonotype itself: One end of the junction does not line up with germline, which may come from a read error. The chain's CDR3 is CASNLAGGKGDTQNF. For the CDR3, the DNA is TGTGCCAGTAACTTAGCGGGAGGCAAAGGAGATACGCAGAATTTT. The chain recombines TRBV19 with TRBJ2-3; 10 bases are a match to TRBD2. The germline CDR1 and CDR2 sequences are LNHDA and SQIVND (reference sequence). This CDR3 spans 15 amino acids.

In its sample, this clonotype was seen many times. The chain couples TRBV14 to TRBJ2-7, with 10 bases matching TRBD2. The germline V gene has CDR1 SGHDN and CDR2 FVKESK. This CDR3 has 16 amino acids. With 3 bases clipped from V and 6 bases from J, the junction kept 11 bases outside the gene matches. The CDR3 here is CASSQAFAGLATEQYF. As DNA, the CDR3 is TGTGCCAGCAGCCAGGCCTTCGCGGGACTAGCGACCGAGCAGTACTTC.

This clonotype was seen many times. The rearrangement uses TRBV6-5 and TRBJ2-7, with TRBD1 as a possible D gene (5 bases). Trimming took 5 bases from V and 4 from J, leaving 18 bases between them. The CDR3 runs 15 residues. The V gene's germline CDR1 is MNHEY and CDR2 SVGAGI. Written as DNA, the CDR3 is TGTGCCAGCAGTCCTGGAATAGGGGTTGGGTACGAGCAGTACTTC. The encoded protein is CASSPGIGVGYEQYF.

This clonotype appeared many times. V and J are TRBV4-1 and TRBJ1-1; weak D call: TRBD1 (6 bases). There are 17 residues in the CDR3. The ends were cut back, 1 base at V and 1 base at J, with 16 bases in the middle. Germline lookup yields CDR1 MGHRA and CDR2 YSYEKL. This CDR3 reads CASSQGNYREANTEAFF. The CDR3 nucleotides are TGCGCCAGCAGCCAAGGAAACTACAGGGAAGCGAACACTGAAGCTTTCTTT.

The J gene is TRBJ1-4, the V gene TRBV6-6; TRBD1 aligns across 8 bases. The CDR3 contains 15 residues. Losses at the gene ends were 2 bases for V and 7 bases for J; bases not matched to a gene: 6. Germline CDR1 is MNHNY and CDR2 is SVGAGI (reference sequence). The CDR3 sequence: CASSYVGQGVEKLFF. The DNA of the CDR3 is TGTGCCAGCAGTTACGTTGGACAGGGAGTTGAAAAACTGTTTTTT.

A few counts support this clonotype. The chain couples TRBV16 to TRBJ1-6, with 7 bases identical to TRBD1. Germline V gene data show CDR1 as KGHSY and CDR2 as FQNENV. Trimming cost V 5 bases and J 7 bases; bases outside gene matches: 5. The CDR3 has 14 residues. DNA of the CDR3: TGTGCCAGCAGCTATGGACAGGACAATTCACCCCTCCACTTT. This gives the protein CASSYGQDNSPLHF.

This clonotype was counted only a few times. The rearrangement links TRBV4-2 to TRBJ1-1, with no clear D. The CDR3 is 13 residues long. Per germline, CDR1 LGHNA and CDR2 YNFKEQ. Trimming left V 0 bases short and J 7 bases short, with 9 bases between. CDR3 DNA: TGTGCCAGCAGCCAAGACAGTAAATATGAAGCTTTCTTT. This gives the protein CASSQDSKYEAFF.

This clonotype showed up just a few times. The J gene is TRBJ2-7, the V gene TRBV6-1; 9 bases match TRBD1. This CDR3 region has 14 residues. The V and J ends lost 7 bases and 5 bases, in that order; junction bases with no gene match: 9. The germline V gene has CDR1 MNHNS and CDR2 SASEGT. CDR3 sequence reads: CASKPGQGSDEQYF. The CDR3 DNA reads as TGTGCCAGCAAGCCGGGACAGGGTAGTGACGAGCAGTACTTC.

The chain recombines TRBV27 with TRBJ2-1; D perhaps matches TRBD2 (6 bases). Germline loops: CDR1 MNHEY, CDR2 SMNVEV (reference sequence). The CDR3 runs to 15 residues. Between the trimmed V and J ends, which lost 4 bases and 0 bases, there was a span of 10 bases. For the CDR3, the DNA is TGTGCCAGCAGTTATCTGGGGGGCTCCTACAATGAGCAGTTCTTC. Translating it yields CASSYLGGSYNEQFF.

As regards this clonotype: A clone one base away is much larger, so this may be a read error. The V call is TRBV6-6, the J call TRBJ2-7; D is tentatively TRBD1 or TRBD2 (7 bases each). The CDR3 is made up of 14 amino acids. CDR1 is MNHNY, CDR2 SVGAGI, per germline (reference sequence). The V end lost 6 bases, the J end lost 2 bases, and 14 bases lay between the germline ends. The DNA of the CDR3 is TGTGCCAGCAGCTTCTCAGGGGGGGCCTACGAGCAGTACTTC. It is translated as CASSFSGGAYEQYF.

This clonotype was detected a few times. V and J are TRBV28 and TRBJ1-4; D is perhaps TRBD1 (5 bases). Germline-derived CDR1 and CDR2 are MDHEN and SYDVKM. Trimming took off 5 bases at V and 5 bases at J, with 15 bases between the two ends. This CDR3 is 15 amino acids long. As DNA, the CDR3 is TGTGCCAGCAGTCTACCCGGGACGGAGAATGAAAAACTGTTTTTT. This codes for CASSLPGTENEKLFF.

The gene calls are TRBV12-2 and TRBJ2-7; the D call TRBD1 from the table was never checked on the DNA. TRBV12-2 is termed a pseudogene. CDR3 size: 13 residues. CDR3 sequence (DNA): TGTGCAAGCCGGGATAGGGGATTATACGAGCAGTACTTC. Translation gives CASRDRGLYEQYF.

The sample holds a few counts of this clonotype. The chain combines TRBV4-1 with TRBJ1-1; D is uncertain. With 0 bases removed from V and 3 bases from J, the gap between germline ends came to 11 bases. The germline V gene has CDR1 MGHRA and CDR2 YSYEKL. The CDR3 runs to 15 residues. In nucleotides, the CDR3 is TGCGCCAGCAGCCAAGATCCCGGGGAAGACACTGAAGCTTTCTTT. Translating gives CASSQDPGEDTEAFF.

The V and J genes are TRBV11-2 and TRBJ2-7; D is possibly TRBD1 or TRBD2 (7 bases each). Germline CDR1 SGHAT, CDR2 FQNNGV. This CDR3 comprises 16 residues. The germline V and J ends were trimmed by 7 bases and 2 bases, with 21 bases remaining between them. The CDR3 nucleotides are TGTGCCAGCATGGGGGGGGAGACAGGGACAACCTACGAGCAGTACTTC. Protein: CASMGGETGTTYEQYF.

This clonotype was seen ten or more times. The genes are TRBV2 and TRBJ2-3; D may be TRBD2 (5 bases). Germline V gene sequence: CDR1 SNHLY, CDR2 FYNNEI. The CDR3 has 15 amino acids. Trimming took 6 bases from V and 4 from J, leaving 17 bases between them. The chain's CDR3 is CASSGTNLAADTQYF. CDR3 nucleotide sequence: TGTGCCAGCAGCGGTACGAACCTAGCCGCAGATACGCAGTATTTT. Based on the CDR3 plus reference TRBV2 and TRBJ2-3, the full variable domain is EPEVTQTPSHQVTQMGQEVILRCVPISNHLYFYWYRQILGQKVEFLVSFYNNEISEKSEIFDDQFSVERPDGSNFTLKIRSTKLEDSAMYFCASSGTNLAADTQYFGPGTRLTVL.